The entry that follows covers one T cell receptor (beta chain) sequence. The recovered donors of Cohort 3 showed two negative PCRs, clearance, or symptom resolution. The data were taken from a study of blood T cell repertoires in COVID-19. TCRdb's copy holds only in-frame clones and misses some; the assay was immunoSEQ multiplex PCR. The sample shows roughly 190,000 clones, roughly 87% of them seen only once. Trimming cost V 4 bases and J 5 bases; bases outside gene matches: 9. Germline CDR1 reads SGDLS; CDR2 reads YYNGEE. The CDR3 length is 16 residues. V gene TRBV9 combines with J gene TRBJ2-7, with 13 bases lining up with TRBD2. The sequenced sample consisted of PBMCs or T cells enriched from blood (not recorded which). This clonotype was obtained from a woman in her 30s who had recovered from COVID-19. Here the CDR3 DNA reads TGTGCCAGCAGCTTTGGACTAGCGGGAGTAACCAACGAGCAGTACTTC. The encoded protein is CASSFGLAGVTNEQYF.